This T cell receptor beta chain was captured by sequencing in a study of beta chain features in type 1 diabetes. The collection from each donor was one heparinised blood draw averaging about 110 mL. Study-wide findings and caveats: In every one of the four CD4+ subsets, TCRB CDR3s were moderately but significantly shorter in Type 1 diabetes patients. Fewer insertions but more deletions were seen at VDJ junctions in type 1 diabetes patients.

The CDR3 has 14 amino acids. Germline CDR1 is GTSNPN and CDR2 is SVGIG (reference sequence). Trimming stripped 6 bases from V and 6 bases from J, with 20 bases between. In the case of this clone: The antigen remains unidentified.

The whole isolated RNA underwent reverse transcription, so sequencing captured expressed TCRB transcripts. The read count averaged approximately 3.5 million across naive, central memory and regulatory T cell samples. Clones were sequenced by immunoSEQ multiplex PCR, and TCRdb holds only the in-frame ones, with some missing. The table lists about 130,000 clones, 9% of them singletons. The rearrangement joins TRBV30 to TRBJ1-2; D is possibly TRBD1 (6 bases). The sequenced sample was central memory CD4+ T cells from blood. This receptor was identified in a young man with type 1 diabetes. CDR3 nucleotides: TGTGCCTGTCGAGGAAACAGGGAGTGGAATGGCTACACCTTC. Protein sequence: CACRGNREWNGYTF.